These 27 T cell receptor beta chains originate from one sample sequenced in a study of shared clonotypes between healthy human individuals. Repertoires were generated with immunoSEQ multiplex PCR, while TCRdb's copy carries only in-frame clones and drops some. The sample records approximately 2.1 million clones, 80% to 95% being singletons. The sequencing input was naive CD4+ T cells from PBMCs. Documented subset: CD45RA+ positively selected. These receptors all come from a man aged 18 to 30 in good health. Some clones in this sample may be carry-over from other donors' samples.

The chain employs TRBV5-1 and TRBJ2-3, with D tentatively TRBD2 (5 bases). The CDR3 has 14 amino acids. V was clipped by 0 bases and J by 2 bases, with 7 bases between them. Germline V gene lookup returns CDR1 SGHRS and CDR2 YFSETQ. Written as DNA, the CDR3 is TGCGCCAGCAGCTTGGAGCGGACCACAGATACGCAGTATTTT. Its protein product is CASSLERTTDTQYF. Supplemented by reference TRBV5-1 and TRBJ2-3, the full variable domain reads KAGVTQTPRYLIKTRGQQVTLSCSPISGHRSVSWYQQTPGQGLQFLFEYFSETQRNKGNFPGRFSGRQFSNSRSEMNVSTLELGDSALYLCASSLERTTDTQYFGPGTRLTVL.

The chain employs TRBV10-3 and TRBJ2-6; tentatively, D is TRBD2 (5 bases). CDR3 length equals 20 residues. Germline lookup yields CDR1 ENHRY and CDR2 SYGVKD. Trimming pared 0 bases from V and 0 bases from J, leaving 18 bases between. The CDR3 region is CAISESRAGVMHSGANVLTF. The CDR3 DNA reads as TGTGCCATCAGTGAGTCGAGGGCAGGCGTAATGCACTCTGGGGCCAACGTCCTGACTTTC.

CDR3 DNA: TGTGCCAGCAGCTTAGGTTGGGGGGACACCGGGGAGCTGTTTTTT. Its protein product is CASSLGWGDTGELFF. This chain uses TRBV7-9 with TRBJ2-2; a weak D match, TRBD2 (6 bases). CDR1 and CDR2 (germline): SEHNR, FQNEAQ (reference sequence). CDR3 length: 15 residues. Trimming took 1 base from V and 3 from J, leaving 9 bases between them.

This chain joins TRBV5-1 and TRBJ2-5, with unresolved D. V was pared by 4 bases and J by 5 bases, with 6 bases between. CDR1 is SGHRS, CDR2 YFSETQ, per germline. The CDR3 sequence is 11 residues long. CDR3: CASSTDETQYF. CDR3 bases: TGCGCCAGCAGCACGGACGAGACCCAGTACTTC.

This clone has only a few counts. The genes are TRBV28 and TRBJ1-2, with TRBD1 as a possible D gene (5 bases). Trimming pared 6 bases from V and 5 bases from J, leaving 10 bases between. The CDR3 covers 12 residues. Germline CDR1 and CDR2: MDHEN and SYDVKM. CDR3 residues: CASSPRQYGYTF. CDR3 coding DNA: TGTGCCAGCAGCCCCCGACAGTATGGCTACACCTTC.

The genes are TRBV2 and TRBJ1-1; the D gene is possibly TRBD1 (6 bases). Trimming removed 6 bases at V and 0 bases at J, with 11 bases between. This CDR3 is built from 14 residues. The V gene's germline CDR1 is SNHLY and CDR2 FYNNEI. The CDR3: CASRYGQMNTEAFF. DNA of the CDR3: TGTGCCAGCAGGTACGGACAGATGAACACTGAAGCTTTCTTT. The variable domain in full, with the rest retrieved from reference TRBV2 and TRBJ1-1, is EPEVTQTPSHQVTQMGQEVILRCVPISNHLYFYWYRQILGQKVEFLVSFYNNEISEKSEIFDDQFSVERPDGSNFTLKIRSTKLEDSAMYFCASRYGQMNTEAFFGQGTRLTVV.

This clone has only one observation. The chain combines TRBV18 with TRBJ2-1; 11 nucleotides line up with TRBD1. Germline V gene data show CDR1 as KGHSH and CDR2 as LQKENI. V lost 6 bases and J lost 5; bases outside the gene matches: 6. CDR3 length: 15 amino acids. The CDR3 is CASSLGQGANNEQFF. The CDR3 bases are TGTGCCAGCTCCCTAGGACAGGGGGCGAACAATGAGCAGTTCTTC.

The gene calls are TRBV5-4 and TRBJ1-4, with D perhaps matching TRBD1 (6 bases). Germline V gives CDR1 SGHNT, CDR2 YYREEE (reference sequence). The V end lost 3 bases, the J end lost 4 bases, and 19 bases lay between the germline ends. This CDR3 spans 17 amino acids. The CDR3 DNA reads TGTGCCAGCAGCTCCAGATCCTCAGGGGCGGTTAATGAAAAACTGTTTTTT. It yields the protein CASSSRSSGAVNEKLFF.

The gene calls are TRBV28 and TRBJ2-3; TRBD2 matches at 13 bases. Germline CDR1 is MDHEN and CDR2 is SYDVKM. The J segment lost 6 bases and the V segment lost 5 bases, leaving 5 bases of the junction unmatched. The length of the CDR3 is 15 residues. The CDR3 coding sequence is TGTGCCAGCAGTAGACTAGCGGGAGGCGAGGATACGCAGTATTTT. This codes for CASSRLAGGEDTQYF.

The chain has TRBV27 and TRBJ2-7, with TRBD1 identical over 7 bases. The V and J ends lost 5 bases and 5 bases, in that order; junction bases with no gene match: 12. This CDR3 is built from 15 residues. In germline, CDR1 is MNHEY, CDR2 SMNVEV (reference sequence). CDR3 in DNA: TGTGCCAGCAGTCCAGGGGGTTCCCTACGAGACGAGCAGTACTTC. This gives the protein CASSPGGSLRDEQYF.

The V call is TRBV2, the J call TRBJ1-3, with D unresolved. Trimming stripped 2 bases from V and 0 bases from J, with 11 bases between. The length of the CDR3 is 16 residues. Germline CDR1 is SNHLY and CDR2 is FYNNEI. The CDR3 DNA reads TGTGCCAGCAGTGAACCAGGTTCAACCTCTGGAAACACCATATATTTT. This gives the protein CASSEPGSTSGNTIYF.

This chain connects TRBV4-1 to TRBJ2-1, with TRBD2 identical over 9 bases. The trim removed 4 bases at V and 6 bases at J, leaving 13 bases unmatched. The V gene's germline CDR1 is MGHRA and CDR2 YSYEKL. CDR3 length equals 17 residues. CDR3 sequence reads: CASSPRQPGLASNEQFF. CDR3 nucleotides: TGCGCCAGCAGCCCTCGTCAACCGGGACTAGCTTCCAATGAGCAGTTCTTC.

The chain employs TRBV7-2 and TRBJ1-1; no reliable D call. The germline V and J ends were trimmed by 2 bases and 0 bases, with 10 bases remaining between them. Germline CDR1 and CDR2: SGHTA and FQGNSA. The CDR3 is made up of 15 amino acids. DNA of the CDR3: TGTGCCAGCAGCTTATTGGGGAGCATGAACACTGAAGCTTTCTTT. Amino acid sequence: CASSLLGSMNTEAFF.

The J gene is TRBJ2-2, the V gene TRBV7-2; D could derive from TRBD1 or TRBD2 (7 bases each). This CDR3 comprises 16 residues. CDR1 SGHTA and CDR2 FQGNSA come from the germline V gene. Trimming shortened V by 6 bases and J by 3 bases, and 17 bases separated the two germline ends. CDR3 coding DNA: TGTGCCAGCAGTCCCCAGGGGGGGGCGGACACCGGGGAGCTGTTTTTT. This encodes CASSPQGGADTGELFF.

This clone was detected only a few times. The chain is built from TRBV18 and TRBJ2-7, with D tentatively TRBD2 (7 bases). CDR3 size: 13 residues. From germline, CDR1 is KGHSH and CDR2 LQKENI. V was trimmed by 5 bases and J by 7 bases, leaving 15 bases between them. CDR3 protein: CASSTGTTQEQYF. In DNA, the CDR3 is TGTGCCAGCTCAACAGGGACTACCCAAGAGCAGTACTTC.

This chain links TRBV5-3 with TRBJ2-5, with D unclear. TRBV5-3 belongs to the ORF category, with a function that is uncertain. Trimming cost V 5 bases and J 5 bases, with 16 bases left between them. This CDR3 has 14 residues. The CDR3 region is CARRRCAVSETQYF. CDR3 nucleotides: TGTGCCAGAAGAAGATGTGCTGTCTCGGAGACCCAGTACTTC.

This rearrangement joins TRBV7-7 to TRBJ2-3; TRBD1 is a possible D gene (5 bases). Germline V gene lookup returns CDR1 SSHAT and CDR2 FNYEAQ (reference sequence). Trimming cost V 2 bases and J 1 base, with 10 bases left between them. The CDR3 is made up of 15 amino acids. CDR3 in amino acids: CASSLTLQGTDTQYF. Here the CDR3 DNA reads TGTGCCAGCAGCTTAACGCTACAGGGCACAGATACGCAGTATTTT.

The CDR3 DNA sequence: TGTGCCATCAGTGAGATCCCCCCTGGTGAGCAGTTCTTC. Protein sequence: CAISEIPPGEQFF. The chain is built from TRBV10-3 and TRBJ2-1; unclear D gene. The germline V and J ends were trimmed by 2 bases and 9 bases, with 11 bases remaining between them. The CDR3 length is 13 residues. From germline, CDR1 is ENHRY and CDR2 SYGVKD.

In DNA, the CDR3 is TGTGCCAGCAGCTTGCTAGCGGGAAATAATGAGCAGTTCTTC. Translation gives CASSLLAGNNEQFF. V is TRBV5-6 and J is TRBJ2-1; 9 bases match TRBD2. This CDR3 is 14 amino acids long. The germline V gene has CDR1 SGHDT and CDR2 YYEEEE. After removal of 1 base from V and 7 bases from J, the junction contained 3 bases not matched to a gene.

The rearrangement uses TRBV6-1 and TRBJ1-2, with D possibly being TRBD1 (5 bases). V was trimmed by 2 bases and J by 0 bases, leaving 10 bases between them. This CDR3 comprises 15 residues. Germline-derived CDR1 and CDR2 are MNHNS and SASEGT. The CDR3, as DNA: TGTGCCAGCAGTGAAAGCCAGGGACCTAACTATGGCTACACCTTC. As protein: CASSESQGPNYGYTF.

V gene TRBV9 combines with J gene TRBJ2-7; no clear D. From germline, CDR1 is SGDLS and CDR2 YYNGEE. The CDR3 spans 15 residues. V lost 0 bases, J lost 6 bases, and 16 bases lay in between. CDR3 sequence: CASSVGGSGLREQYF. The DNA for the CDR3 is TGTGCCAGCAGCGTAGGGGGTTCGGGCCTCCGCGAGCAGTACTTC.

The V and J genes are TRBV2 and TRBJ2-3; 10 bases fit TRBD1. The CDR3 contains 14 residues. Trimming removed 6 bases from V and 4 bases from J; junction bases left unmatched: 4. Germline CDR1 is SNHLY and CDR2 is FYNNEI. In nucleotides, the CDR3 is TGTGCCAGCAGGCAGGACAGGGGGTCAGATACGCAGTATTTT. Translating it yields CASRQDRGSDTQYF.

The rearrangement uses TRBV7-2 and TRBJ1-5; unclear D gene. This CDR3 contains 14 residues. Trimming cost V 4 bases and J 4 bases, with 11 bases left between them. CDR1 is SGHTA and CDR2 is FQGNSA in the germline V gene. CDR3 coding DNA: TGTGCCAGCAGCTCGTTCCCCCTGAATCAGCCCCAGCATTTT. Translating gives CASSSFPLNQPQHF. Full variable domain (remainder filled in from reference TRBV7-2 and TRBJ1-5): GAGVSQSPSNKVTEKGKDVELRCDPISGHTALYWYRQSLGQGLEFLIYFQGNSAPDKSGLPSDRFSAERTGGSVSTLTIQRTQQEDSAVYLCASSSFPLNQPQHFGDGTRLSIL.

The rearrangement links TRBV13 to TRBJ2-1; D ambiguous. The CDR3 spans 14 residues. With 6 bases removed from V and 7 bases from J, the gap between germline ends came to 16 bases. The germline gives CDR1 PRHDT, CDR2 FYEKMQ (reference sequence). The CDR3 sequence is CASSWGRVGNEQFF. The CDR3 DNA reads TGTGCCAGCAGTTGGGGAAGGGTCGGGAATGAGCAGTTCTTC.

The J gene is TRBJ1-5, the V gene TRBV20-1; D remains ambiguous. CDR1 and CDR2 (germline): DFQATT, SNEGSKA (reference sequence). V was shortened by 0 bases and J by 10 bases, with 7 bases between the two germline ends. This CDR3 comprises 11 residues. CDR3: CSARDVEPQHF. The CDR3 nucleotides read TGCAGTGCTAGAGATGTGGAACCCCAGCATTTT.

In DNA form, the CDR3 reads TGTGCCAGCAGTTCACCTTTTGGGGGCAACTCCTACGAGCAGTACTTC. Translation: CASSSPFGGNSYEQYF. The chain uses TRBV27 and TRBJ2-7; TRBD1 is a possible D gene (6 bases). The germline V gene has CDR1 MNHEY and CDR2 SMNVEV (reference sequence). The CDR3 length is 16 residues. V was cut by 4 bases and J by 0 bases, with 16 bases left in between.

The chain joins TRBV7-9 to TRBJ2-1; a weak D match, TRBD1 (5 bases). This CDR3 has 15 amino acids. Germline V gene data show CDR1 as SEHNR and CDR2 as FQNEAQ (reference sequence). V gave up 4 bases and J gave up 6 bases, with 16 bases separating them. This chain's CDR3 is CASSWGRVDGNEQFF. CDR3 nucleotides: TGTGCCAGCAGCTGGGGCCGGGTGGACGGCAATGAGCAGTTCTTC.